What follows is one T cell receptor (beta chain) and its context. CDR1 GTSNPN and CDR2 SVGIG come from the germline V gene (reference sequence). The CDR3 sequence is 14 residues long. Losses at the gene ends were 2 bases for V and 4 bases for J; bases not matched to a gene: 4. Authors' methods: Using reference gene primer amplification, nucleated cell counts were estimated. Clones were sequenced by immunoSEQ multiplex PCR, and TCRdb holds only the in-frame ones, with some missing. The D gene and trimming were derived from the DNA, and the V and J assignments and clone size from that table. The repertoire has some 270,000 clones, about four fifths of them found once; the top ten carry 15% to 18%. The data are from a study of blood T cell repertoires in COVID-19. Study details: Whether acute or convalescent, the COVID-19 samples came from the United States, Italy and Spain. PBMCs, B-cell-depleted T cells, or T cells provided the cDNA or gDNA that made up the material.

The rearrangement links TRBV30 to TRBJ1-5, with 8 bases matching TRBD1. The receptor was derived from a person aged 70 to 85 with COVID-19, enrolled during active disease. The specimen sequenced was peripheral blood. As DNA, the CDR3 is TGTGCCTGGAGTACAGGGGGAATGAATCAGCCCCAGCATTTT. Amino acid sequence: CAWSTGGMNQPQHF.